Listed below are T cell receptor beta chains from one sample, sequenced in a study of cytomegalovirus exposure and HLA in healthy donors. Sequenced by immunoSEQ multiplex PCR; TCRdb stores in-frame clones only, minus some. The repertoire holds 150,000 to 200,000 clones, with about 83% as singletons. Source material: PBMCs. The receptors were sampled from a woman younger than 45 in good health and CMV-seronegative. Both conserved end residues are trimmed from each CDR3.

J gene: TRBJ2-7; V gene: TRBV27; CDR3 length: 13; CDR3 protein: ASSLRGAGYYEQY
J gene: TRBJ2-6; V gene: TRBV27; CDR3 length: 14; CDR3 protein: ASSLGAGSGANVLT
J gene: TRBJ1-2; V gene: TRBV5-8; CDR3 length: 12; CDR3 protein: ASSLVTAKYGYT
J gene: TRBJ2-3; V gene: TRBV5-1; CDR3 length: 13; CDR3 protein: ASSLAGGDPDTQY
J gene: TRBJ2-3; V gene: TRBV7-8; CDR3 length: 13; CDR3 protein: ASSWRAGVTDTQY
J gene: TRBJ1-2; V gene: TRBV29-1; CDR3 length: 13; CDR3 protein: SVETPGQWGNGYT
J gene: TRBJ1-5; V gene: TRBV5-6; CDR3 length: 13; CDR3 protein: ASSSVGGSDQPQH
J gene: TRBJ2-7; V gene: TRBV10-3; CDR3 length: 12; CDR3 protein: AISLGQGALEQY
J gene: TRBJ2-2; V gene: TRBV13; CDR3 length: 13; CDR3 protein: ASSFGLGNTGELF
J gene: TRBJ1-2; V gene: TRBV7-8; CDR3 length: 14; CDR3 protein: ASSWTFGTGVQGYT
J gene: TRBJ1-1; V gene: TRBV6-5; CDR3 length: 9; CDR3 protein: ASKGQYEAF
J gene: TRBJ2-7; V gene: TRBV19; CDR3 length: 13; CDR3 protein: ASSIGQGTSYEQY
J gene: TRBJ2-1; V gene: TRBV2; CDR3 length: 12; CDR3 protein: ASNRLAGGQEQF
J gene: TRBJ1-2; V gene: TRBV2; CDR3 length: 10; CDR3 protein: ASRGAGYGYT
J gene: TRBJ1-2; V gene: TRBV10-3; CDR3 length: 13; CDR3 protein: AISDGTGDFYGYT
J gene: TRBJ2-5; V gene: TRBV15; CDR3 length: 13; CDR3 protein: ATSSRLAGSETQY
J gene: TRBJ1-2; V gene: TRBV29-1; CDR3 length: 10; CDR3 protein: SVEVPTLGYT
J gene: TRBJ2-3; V gene: TRBV5-1; CDR3 length: 11; CDR3 protein: ASSWTSGDTQY
J gene: TRBJ1-3; V gene: TRBV5-8; CDR3 length: 13; CDR3 protein: ASSRRQALRGTIY
J gene: TRBJ2-7; V gene: TRBV7-9; CDR3 length: 11; CDR3 protein: ASSFGLAPEQY
J gene: TRBJ2-7; V gene: TRBV2; CDR3 length: 12; CDR3 protein: ASRFGTGTPEQY
J gene: TRBJ2-1; V gene: TRBV29-1; CDR3 length: 11; CDR3 protein: SVGSGQDNEQF
J gene: TRBJ2-7; V gene: TRBV4-1; CDR3 length: 13; CDR3 protein: ASSPGTEVPYEQY
J gene: TRBJ1-2; V gene: TRBV7-2; CDR3 length: 12; CDR3 protein: ASSLWTGGVGYT
J gene: TRBJ1-5; V gene: TRBV5-8; CDR3 length: 10; CDR3 protein: ASSLFNQPQH
J gene: TRBJ1-5; V gene: TRBV18; CDR3 length: 15; CDR3 protein: ASSPFESGEGNQPQH
J gene: TRBJ2-2; V gene: TRBV7-6; CDR3 length: 14; CDR3 protein: ASSLDPSGRAGELF
J gene: TRBJ2-2; V gene: TRBV15; CDR3 length: 11; CDR3 protein: ATSRGRTGELF
J gene: TRBJ2-7; V gene: TRBV15; CDR3 length: 11; CDR3 protein: ATRRRGLDEQY